This T cell receptor beta chain is drawn from a study of T cell repertoires in cytomegalovirus infection. Study details: A matching HLA type, together with CMV infection, was signaled by public TCR beta signatures.

TCRdb independently ran MiXCR on the reads; one entry per CDR3 protein. The table shows 150,000 to 200,000 distinct CDR3 sequences, with 28% occurring only once. This clonotype was detected only a few times. Its antigen is undetermined. Study-level findings and limits: Cumulative frequency of public TCR beta families picked out carriers of CMV plus the relevant HLA. Dominating the ex vivo response were TCR beta clonotypes that were CMV-specific and HLA-C-restricted.

V lost 2 bases and J 0 bases, leaving 16 bases between the germline ends. Per the germline V gene, CDR1 is SGHVS and CDR2 is FQNEAQ. The CDR3 is made up of 17 amino acids. The sample consisted of PBMCs. The TCR sequence derives from a human donor in good health (CMV status not recorded). Some clones in this sample may be carry-over from other donors' samples. The J gene is TRBJ1-1, the V gene TRBV7-8, with D hard to call. Written as DNA, the CDR3 is TGTGCCAGCAGCTTAAGCCAACAGACTTACATGAACACTGAAGCTTTCTTT. Protein product: CASSLSQQTYMNTEAFF.